This T cell receptor (beta chain) originates from a study of blood T cells in healthy people across ages. This CDR3 has 14 residues. Germline V lookup: CDR1 SQVTM, CDR2 ANQGSEA. V gave up 8 bases and J gave up 4 bases; unmatched junction bases: 12. For the second PCR, which ran for roughly 7 to 11 cycles, a sample-barcoded 5' primer and a J-beta primer mix were used. MiXCR was run by TCRdb on the 5' RACE reads, yielding one entry per CDR3 protein. The data contain a few hundred thousand distinct CDR3 sequences, about 49% of them singletons. The TCR originated in a man between 60 and 75 years old in good health. The sample comprised blood. V usage is TRBV29-1 and J usage is TRBJ2-5; TRBD2 matches at 8 bases. CDR3 nucleotides: TGCAGCTTCCGCAATGCGGGGGGAGGAGAGACCCAGTACTTC. This codes for CSFRNAGGGETQYF.